These 8 T cell receptor beta chains came from one sample sequenced in a study of T-cell reconstitution after alpha-beta-depleted transplantation in children. Unique molecular identifiers were used to barcode this TCRbeta library. TCRdb independently ran MiXCR on the PCR reads; one entry per CDR3 protein. The sample lists more than 250,000 distinct CDR3 sequences; 9.9% were seen once. The sample here was PBMCs from the stem cell graft donor, taken from the stem cell graft. The source is a human donor who donated a stem cell graft to a child with SCID.

This clonotype was picked up many times. The rearrangement links TRBV5-1 to TRBJ2-3; D is ambiguous. Per the germline V gene, CDR1 is SGHRS and CDR2 is YFSETQ. The CDR3 is 15 amino acids. The V end was cut by 0 bases, the J end by 1 base, with 9 bases between. CDR3 sequence reads: CASSLGTARTDTQYF. CDR3 nucleotides: TGCGCCAGCAGCTTGGGGACGGCCCGCACAGATACGCAGTATTTT.

The chain's CDR3 is CAIMKGQGGDEQYF. CDR3 coding DNA: TGTGCCATCATGAAAGGACAGGGAGGTGACGAGCAGTACTTC. The rearrangement uses TRBV10-3 and TRBJ2-7; TRBD1 aligns across 8 bases. The germline V gene encodes CDR1 ENHRY and CDR2 SYGVKD. With 7 bases clipped from V and 5 bases from J, the junction kept 10 bases outside the gene matches. The CDR3 is 14 residues long.

This clonotype was seen ten or more times. This rearrangement joins TRBV14 to TRBJ2-3; D is unresolved. This CDR3 has 14 residues. Per germline, CDR1 SGHDN and CDR2 FVKESK. Trimming took off 0 bases at V and 1 base at J, with 5 bases between the two ends. For the CDR3, the DNA is TGTGCCAGCAGCCAAGATGCGGGCACAGATACGCAGTATTTT. This gives the protein CASSQDAGTDTQYF.

This clonotype was observed a handful of times. The chain uses TRBV10-3 and TRBJ2-2; no reliable D call. Per germline, CDR1 ENHRY and CDR2 SYGVKD. Trimming cost V 1 base and J 1 base, with 10 bases left between them. The CDR3 is 16 amino acids. The CDR3 loop reads CAISEFSPGNTGELFF. CDR3 sequence (DNA): TGTGCCATCAGTGAGTTCTCCCCGGGGAACACCGGGGAGCTGTTTTTT.

There are a few counts of this clonotype. The chain recombines TRBV9 with TRBJ2-3; maybe TRBD2 (6 bases). This CDR3 has 15 amino acids. The germline V gene has CDR1 SGDLS and CDR2 YYNGEE. V lost 0 bases and J 2 bases, leaving 10 bases between the germline ends. The DNA of the CDR3 is TGTGCCAGCAGCGTAGAGGGACTCTCCACAGATACGCAGTATTTT. This codes for CASSVEGLSTDTQYF. Using reference TRBV9 and TRBJ2-3 for the parts outside the CDR3, the full variable domain is DSGVTQTPKHLITATGQRVTLRCSPRSGDLSVYWYQQSLDQGLQFLIQYYNGEERAKGNILERFSAQQFPDLHSELNLSSLELGDSALYFCASSVEGLSTDTQYFGPGTRLTVL.

This clonotype has ten or more counts. This rearrangement joins TRBV27 to TRBJ1-2, with D perhaps matching TRBD1 (5 bases). V lost 3 bases and J 4 bases, leaving 21 bases between the germline ends. Germline lookup yields CDR1 MNHEY and CDR2 SMNVEV (reference sequence). This CDR3 has 17 residues. This CDR3 reads CASSFNPLGTVGYGYTF. Written as DNA, the CDR3 is TGTGCCAGCAGTTTTAATCCATTGGGGACCGTAGGCTATGGCTACACCTTC.

The chain combines TRBV6-1 with TRBJ2-5, with D perhaps assigned TRBD1 or TRBD2 (5 bases each). Germline V gene sequence: CDR1 MNHNS, CDR2 SASEGT. This CDR3 comprises 14 residues. Trimming took off 6 bases at V and 2 bases at J, with 13 bases between the two ends. The CDR3 region has the DNA TGTGCCAGCAGACCCCTGGGGGTTCAAGAGACCCAGTACTTC. It codes for CASRPLGVQETQYF.

There are a few counts of this clonotype. This chain links TRBV11-2 with TRBJ1-1; 7 bases are shared with TRBD1. V lost 1 base and J lost 4; bases outside the gene matches: 3. Per germline, CDR1 SGHAT and CDR2 FQNNGV. The CDR3 contains 14 residues. The CDR3 protein is CASSLVPGGTEAFF. Here the CDR3 DNA reads TGTGCCAGCAGCTTAGTCCCAGGGGGCACTGAAGCTTTCTTT.